This T cell receptor beta chain came from a study of blood T cell repertoires in COVID-19. Study-wide background: Whether acute or convalescent, the COVID-19 samples came from the United States, Italy and Spain.

V was pared by 6 bases and J by 0 bases, with 17 bases between. Germline V gene data show CDR1 as ENHRY and CDR2 as SYGVKD. The CDR3 runs to 16 residues. Per the original methods: The assay estimated nucleated cells by amplifying reference gene primers. Clones were sequenced by immunoSEQ multiplex PCR, and TCRdb holds only the in-frame ones, with some missing. V and J calls and clone size follow that table, whereas D and trimming were derived from the DNA. Of about 130,000 clones in the sample, around nine tenths were seen once. This chain uses TRBV10-3 with TRBJ2-5; D could derive from TRBD1 or TRBD2 (5 bases each). The sequenced material came from peripheral blood. This sequence originates from a man aged 45-65 years with COVID-19, enrolled during active disease. CDR3: CAISEGQVPYQETQYF. CDR3 bases: TGTGCCATCAGCGAGGGGCAGGTCCCGTACCAAGAGACCCAGTACTTC.